This T cell receptor (beta chain) was recorded in a study of T cell changes during pregnancy in multiple sclerosis. Sequenced by immunoSEQ multiplex PCR; TCRdb stores in-frame clones only, minus some. The table shows approximately 74,000 clones, with about 88% occurring only once. This clone came up once. Trimming took off 2 bases at V and 5 bases at J, with 13 bases between the two ends. The CDR3 runs to 14 residues. Looked up from germline, CDR1 is SGDLS and CDR2 is YYNGEE. The rearrangement links TRBV9 to TRBJ1-1, with D perhaps matching TRBD1 (5 bases). This clonotype was obtained from a female donor with multiple sclerosis, enrolled in a pregnancy study. Source: peripheral blood, taken before pregnancy. CDR3 nucleotides: TGTGCCAGCAGCGTGGGCCAGGGATTTACTGAAGCTTTCTTT. This codes for CASSVGQGFTEAFF.